This section outlines one T cell receptor beta chain sequence together with its context. Its antigen is unknown. The data were obtained in a study of T-cell memory formation after mild COVID-19. Findings and limits, study-wide: Contracting clones, day 15 to 85, had balanced CD4/CD8, and later expanders favored CD4+. The appearance of some responding clones in pre-infection memory suggested that cross-reactive memory joined. For contracting clones, CD4+ ones sat mainly in CM and EM, CD8+ in EMRA.

5'RACE primed from the constant segment yielded TCR alpha and TCR beta cDNA libraries bearing sample barcodes and UMIs. TCRdb re-analysed the 5' RACE reads in MiXCR, keeping a single row per CDR3 protein. The sample consists of fewer than 350,000 distinct CDR3 sequences, about 20% of them appearing once. Per germline, CDR1 SGHVS and CDR2 FQNEAQ. The CDR3 is made up of 14 amino acids. V dropped 1 base and J dropped 4 bases, with 10 bases sitting between them. The TCR was taken from a young man who had mild COVID-19 (a few samples of this study predate the infection). Cell type and time point are not known. The chain recombines TRBV7-8 with TRBJ2-5; the D gene is possibly TRBD2 (5 bases). The specimen sequenced was PBMCs or a T cell subset sorted from them (not recorded which). The CDR3 sequence is CASSLGIAGETQYF. In nucleotides, the CDR3 is TGTGCCAGCAGCTTAGGTATCGCGGGAGAGACCCAGTACTTC.